One and the same sample provided the 28 T cell receptor beta chains below, sequenced in a study of glioma-infiltrating T cells. Using RNA template, CDR3s of TCR alpha and beta were amplified with iRepertoire arm-PCR. TCRdb analysed the multiplex PCR reads with MiXCR anew, one entry per CDR3 protein. The sample has a few hundred thousand distinct CDR3 sequences; roughly 41% are singletons. What was sequenced was glioma tissue, nonneoplastic brain tissue, or PBMCs (not recorded which). The receptors were sampled from a human donor with low-grade glioma or glioblastoma, undergoing nonglioma brain surgery, or in good health (not recorded which).

The V and J genes are TRBV5-4 and TRBJ2-5; 7 bases are shared with TRBD2. This CDR3 has 16 amino acids. Germline lookup yields CDR1 SGHNT and CDR2 YYREEE (reference sequence). The junction had 9 bases not matched to a gene; V was cut back by 0 bases and J by 4 bases. The CDR3 DNA reads TGTGCCAGCAGCTTGGACGGGTCACCGGGGGGAGAGACCCAGTACTTC. Protein: CASSLDGSPGGETQYF. Drawing the rest from reference TRBV5-4 and TRBJ2-5, the complete variable domain is ETGVTQSPTHLIKTRGQQVTLRCSSQSGHNTVSWYQQALGQGPQFIFQYYREEENGRGNFPPRFSGLQFPNYSSELNVNALELDDSALYLCASSLDGSPGGETQYFGPGTRLLVL.

Regarding this clonotype: One end of the junction is discordant with germline, which a read error may explain. The rearrangement links TRBV6-6 to TRBJ2-4; 9 nucleotides agree with TRBD2. The length of the CDR3 is 14 residues. Germline CDR1 is MNHNY and CDR2 is SVGAGI (reference sequence). For the CDR3, the DNA is TGTGCCAGTAAAGAAGGGACAGTGGGCGGGAGGGCCCACTTC. Its translation is CASKEGTVGGRAHF.

The chain recombines TRBV20-1 with TRBJ1-4; 10 nucleotides line up with TRBD1. This CDR3 contains 15 residues. The V gene's germline CDR1 is DFQATT and CDR2 SNEGSKA (reference sequence). The CDR3 DNA is TGCGGTACTAGACTCCCGGGACAGGGGAACGAAAAACTGTTTTTT. The encoded protein is CGTRLPGQGNEKLFF.

On this clonotype: A much bigger clone sits one base away, suggesting this may be a read error. This chain joins TRBV20-1 and TRBJ1-1; 9 nucleotides line up with TRBD1. The CDR3 length is 13 residues. Germline V CDR1 and CDR2: DFQATT, SNEGSKA (reference sequence). The CDR3 region is CSARGQGGTGAFF. The DNA of the CDR3 is TGCAGTGCTAGGGGACAGGGAGGCACTGGAGCTTTCTTT.

In its sample, this clonotype was seen many times. CDR3 residues: CASSSTRSTDTQYF. In DNA, the CDR3 is TGTGCCAGCAGCTCCACTCGAAGCACAGATACGCAGTATTTT. The V and J genes are TRBV7-2 and TRBJ2-3; no definite D call. Germline V gives CDR1 SGHTA, CDR2 FQGNSA. The length of the CDR3 is 14 residues. V was shortened by 4 bases and J by 0 bases, with 8 bases between the two germline ends.

This clonotype has at least ten counts. In DNA form, the CDR3 reads TGTGCCAGCAGTTTATCGACGTACAATGAGCAGTTCTTC. This encodes CASSLSTYNEQFF. V and J are TRBV27 and TRBJ2-1, with D hard to call. Germline-derived CDR1 and CDR2 are MNHEY and SMNVEV (reference sequence). The CDR3 is 13 residues long. Trimming left V 0 bases short and J 4 bases short, with 4 bases between.

Regarding this clonotype: A much larger clone sits a single nucleotide away, making a read error possible. V and J are TRBV28 and TRBJ1-2; 7 nucleotides agree with TRBD1. V dropped 8 bases and J dropped 8; count of bases not matched to a gene: 20. Per the germline V gene, CDR1 is MDHEN and CDR2 is SYDVKM. The CDR3 covers 16 residues. The CDR3: CASRPSVAGGLGGYTF. CDR3 coding DNA: TGTGCCAGCCGTCCAAGCGTAGCAGGGGGTCTTGGGGGCTACACCTTC.

Only a few counts were recorded for this clonotype. This chain links TRBV28 with TRBJ1-3, with TRBD1 as a possible D gene (5 bases). Germline CDR1 and CDR2: MDHEN and SYDVKM. This CDR3 spans 15 amino acids. Trimming left V 4 bases short and J 0 bases short, with 10 bases between. In DNA form, the CDR3 reads TGTGCCAGCAGTTACAGGTTTAACTCTGGAAACACCATATATTTT. Residues: CASSYRFNSGNTIYF.

J is TRBJ2-7 and V is TRBV20-1; no reliable D call. Trimming cost V 5 bases and J 3 bases, with 17 bases left between them. Germline CDR1 is DFQATT and CDR2 is SNEGSKA (reference sequence). This CDR3 region has 14 residues. The CDR3 coding sequence is TGCAGTGCTCCCAAAACCCCACTGGTCTACGAGCAGTACTTC. Translated, it gives CSAPKTPLVYEQYF.

This clonotype has only a few counts. The chain is built from TRBV20-1 and TRBJ1-5; D might be TRBD1 (5 bases). This CDR3 has 13 residues. V was pared by 5 bases and J by 3 bases, with 11 bases between. Germline values: CDR1 DFQATT, CDR2 SNEGSKA (reference sequence). The chain's CDR3 is CSAPQGPNQPQHF. The CDR3 region has the DNA TGCAGTGCTCCCCAGGGCCCCAATCAGCCCCAGCATTTT.

The chain recombines TRBV29-1 with TRBJ2-1, with D tentatively TRBD1 (6 bases). The length of the CDR3 is 14 residues. Germline CDR1 and CDR2: SQVTM and ANQGSEA. V lost 5 bases and J 4 bases, leaving 15 bases between the germline ends. The chain's CDR3 is CSVLGHPLYNEQFF. CDR3 in DNA: TGCAGCGTTTTGGGACACCCACTTTACAATGAGCAGTTCTTC.

About this clonotype itself: An end of the junction does not agree with germline; a read error may underlie this. The CDR3 region has the DNA TGTGCCAGCAGCTCGGGACTAGCGGGAGGCTACTACAATGAGCAGTCCTTC. Its translation: CASSSGLAGGYYNEQSF. The genes are TRBV7-2 and TRBJ2-1; 15 bases match TRBD2. Per germline, CDR1 SGHTA and CDR2 FQGNSA. This CDR3 has 17 residues.

The genes are TRBV20-1 and TRBJ2-1; unclear D gene. CDR1 is DFQATT, CDR2 SNEGSKA, per germline (reference sequence). The germline V and J ends were trimmed by 6 bases and 0 bases, with 12 bases remaining between them. The CDR3 covers 14 residues. CDR3 sequence (DNA): TGCAGTGCCCCTCTACCAAGCTCCTACAATGAGCAGTTCTTC. It codes for CSAPLPSSYNEQFF.

As concerns this clonotype: A single base separates this from a much larger clone, so it may be a read error. The chain carries TRBV28 and TRBJ2-5; 9 bases are shared with TRBD2. The CDR3 length is 16 residues. Germline loops: CDR1 MDHEN, CDR2 SYDVKM. In nucleotides, the CDR3 is TGTGCCAACAGTCTACCCATAGCGGGGGATCAAGAGACCCAGTACTTC. It codes for CANSLPIAGDQETQYF.

This clonotype has just a few counts. This rearrangement joins TRBV7-2 to TRBJ2-7; TRBD2 matches at 11 bases. Germline V lookup: CDR1 SGHTA, CDR2 FQGNSA. Losses at the gene ends were 3 bases for V and 2 bases for J; bases not matched to a gene: 3. The CDR3 totals 15 residues. For the CDR3, the DNA is TGTGCCAGCAGCTTGGGACTAGCGGTAACCTACGAGCAGTACTTC. It encodes CASSLGLAVTYEQYF.

As concerns this clonotype: A read error may explain this, as a much larger clone is one base away. The chain links TRBV20-1 to TRBJ2-5; 9 positions agree with TRBD2. CDR3 length equals 16 residues. With V trimmed by 1 base and J by 4 bases, 10 bases remained unmatched. Germline CDR1 reads DFQATT; CDR2 reads SNEGSKA (reference sequence). The CDR3 is CSARVHGGRVGETQYF. As DNA, the CDR3 is TGCAGTGCTAGAGTCCATGGCGGGAGGGTCGGAGAGACCCAGTACTTC.

The rearrangement joins TRBV4-3 to TRBJ2-4; D uncertain. Trimming took off 4 bases at V and 9 bases at J, with 13 bases between the two ends. The germline V gene encodes CDR1 LGHNA and CDR2 YSLEER. The CDR3 extends over 13 amino acids. The CDR3 DNA reads TGCGCCAGCAGCCGGTATACAGTGGGCATTCAGTACTTC. Protein sequence: CASSRYTVGIQYF.

This clonotype was seen a handful of times. The gene calls are TRBV20-1 and TRBJ2-3; 12 nucleotides agree with TRBD2. The CDR3 length is 15 residues. Looked up from germline, CDR1 is DFQATT and CDR2 is SNEGSKA (reference sequence). Trimming at V came to 0 bases and at J to 8 bases, leaving 6 bases not matched to a gene. The CDR3 sequence is CSAREELAGGFTQYF. CDR3 in DNA: TGCAGTGCTAGAGAGGAACTAGCGGGAGGCTTTACGCAGTATTTT.

The sample holds many counts of this clonotype. The chain combines TRBV6-2 or TRBV6-3 with TRBJ2-7, with 10 bases aligning to TRBD2. The germline CDR1 and CDR2 sequences are MNHEY and SVGEGT. There are 14 residues in the CDR3. The V segment lost 5 bases and the J segment 4 bases; nucleotides outside the gene matches: 5. Written as DNA, the CDR3 is TGTGCCAGCAGTCCTAGCGGGAGTTGGTACGAGCAGTACTTC. Residues: CASSPSGSWYEQYF.

The rearrangement joins TRBV3-1 to TRBJ2-3; D is unresolved. The CDR3 length is 15 residues. CDR1 and CDR2 (germline): LGHDT, YNNKEL (reference sequence). The V gene lost 5 bases and the J gene lost 6 bases, with 18 bases spanning the gap. The CDR3 sequence is CASSKDRPSGDTQYF. CDR3 nucleotide sequence: TGTGCCAGCAGCAAGGACCGACCGTCCGGTGATACGCAGTATTTT.

There are a few counts of this clonotype. This sequence joins TRBV20-1 and TRBJ2-7; tentatively, D is TRBD2 (6 bases). Trimming cost V 1 base and J 1 base, with 14 bases left between them. The CDR3 covers 15 residues. Per the germline V gene, CDR1 is DFQATT and CDR2 is SNEGSKA (reference sequence). CDR3 protein: CSARVGASESYEQYF. CDR3 nucleotide sequence: TGCAGTGCTAGAGTTGGGGCTAGCGAGTCCTACGAGCAGTACTTC.

About this clonotype: Since a much larger clone is just one base distant, this may be a read error. V gene TRBV27 combines with J gene TRBJ1-1; possibly TRBD1 for D (5 bases). Looked up from germline, CDR1 is MNHEY and CDR2 is SMNVEV (reference sequence). The ends were cut back, 5 bases at V and 1 base at J, with 11 bases in the middle. This CDR3 has 14 amino acids. The CDR3 loop reads CASSEQDGNTEAFF. CDR3 DNA: TGTGCCAGCAGTGAACAGGATGGGAACACTGAAGCTTTCTTT.

This sequence joins TRBV12-3 or TRBV12-4 and TRBJ2-1; 8 bases fit TRBD1. V gave up 6 bases and J gave up 6 bases; unmatched junction bases: 10. The CDR3 is 15 amino acids. CDR3 region: CASRVDRGLSNEQFF. The CDR3 DNA reads TGTGCCAGCAGAGTCGACAGGGGCCTCTCCAATGAGCAGTTCTTC.

The chain links TRBV10-2 to TRBJ2-7; 10 nucleotides match TRBD2. Germline V gene data show CDR1 as WSHSY and CDR2 as SAAADI. V shed 2 bases and J 4 bases; nucleotides not matched to a gene: 5. This CDR3 is built from 15 residues. As DNA, the CDR3 is TGCGCCAGCAGTGAGAGTACAGCGGGAGGGTACGAGCAGTACTTC. This translates into CASSESTAGGYEQYF.

The chain carries TRBV4-1 and TRBJ1-2, with D hard to call. Trimming removed 4 bases at V and 0 bases at J, with 12 bases between. The CDR3 has 15 amino acids. From germline, CDR1 is MGHRA and CDR2 YSYEKL. Written as DNA, the CDR3 is TGCGCCAGCAGCCGAATAACGAGAGCTAACTATGGCTACACCTTC. This encodes CASSRITRANYGYTF.

This clonotype was seen only a few times. This chain joins TRBV6-5 and TRBJ2-1, with 12 bases identical to TRBD2. J was trimmed by 6 bases and V by 1 base; bases with no gene match: 16. The CDR3 has 20 residues. The V gene's germline CDR1 is MNHEY and CDR2 SVGAGI. This CDR3 is CASSYYAPTSGRKTGNEQFF. CDR3 nucleotides: TGTGCCAGCAGTTACTATGCCCCGACTAGCGGGAGAAAGACGGGCAATGAGCAGTTCTTC.

This clonotype came up many times. The chain employs TRBV28 and TRBJ1-1; 9 nucleotides line up with TRBD1. V trimming: 5 bases; J trimming: 3 bases; junction bases outside the gene matches: 7. Germline V gene data show CDR1 as MDHEN and CDR2 as SYDVKM. The CDR3 runs 15 residues. The CDR3 reads CASSPPGQGYTEAFF. The CDR3 DNA sequence: TGTGCCAGCAGTCCACCGGGACAGGGCTACACTGAAGCTTTCTTT.

The sample holds a few counts of this clonotype. The chain combines TRBV20-1 with TRBJ2-3, with 7 bases that match TRBD2. This CDR3 has 13 amino acids. Unmatched junction bases numbered 5, after V lost 8 bases and J lost 0 bases. Germline V gives CDR1 DFQATT, CDR2 SNEGSKA (reference sequence). The CDR3 here is CSQLATSTDTQYF. Here the CDR3 DNA reads TGCAGTCAACTAGCGACTAGCACAGATACGCAGTATTTT.